The clone carrying this TCR beta chain was recorded once. The CDR3 sequence is 15 residues long. Trimming shortened V by 6 bases and J by 0 bases, and 14 bases separated the two germline ends. CDR1 is MGHRA and CDR2 is YSYEKL in the germline V gene. This sample is part of a study of blood T cell repertoires in COVID-19. As for the study in general: From T cells, B-cell-depleted T cells, or PBMCs came the material, which was cDNA or gDNA.

In the original processing: The assay estimated nucleated cells by amplifying reference gene primers. TCRdb keeps only in-frame clones here, not all; method: immunoSEQ multiplex PCR. D and trimming were read from the DNA, whereas the V and J calls and clone size are those reported in that table. This table holds some 93,000 clones, approximately 82% found once. The TCR originated in a man aged 65-85 years with acute or convalescent COVID-19. Specimen: peripheral blood. This rearrangement joins TRBV4-1 to TRBJ1-2; perhaps TRBD1 as D (6 bases). In DNA, the CDR3 is TGCGCCAGCAGTCTAGGGGGAGTAACTAACTATGGCTACACCTTC. Encoded protein: CASSLGGVTNYGYTF.